This T cell receptor beta chain is drawn from a study of shared clonotypes between healthy human individuals. Overall study context: The study drew on two women and a few men aged 18 to 49 as donors. Whole-study results and caveats: Clonotype sharing across a handful of donors was observed for around 5% of naive CD4 clonotypes. Rarefaction showed that sequencing of sorted subsets was incomplete (despite large depth). Researchers sampled blood only, noting tissue repertoires likely differ.

The V gene's germline CDR1 is MNHEY and CDR2 SMNVEV (reference sequence). The CDR3 sequence is 17 residues long. V lost 5 bases to trimming and J lost 6 bases; unmatched junction nucleotides: 12. This table comes from immunoSEQ multiplex PCR, and its TCRdb copy is limited to in-frame clones, with some not included. This sample has 190,000 or so clones, with approximately 95% found just once. A word on this clone: Its matching antigen is unknown.

The TCR comes from a woman aged 25 to 45 in good health. Sequences were obtained from naive CD4+ T cells sorted from blood. This sample's subset: CD45RA+ positively selected. This rearrangement joins TRBV27 to TRBJ1-5; 11 positions agree with TRBD1. Here the CDR3 reads CASSKYPGQGVGQPQHF. In DNA form, the CDR3 reads TGTGCCAGCAGTAAATACCCGGGACAGGGGGTCGGTCAGCCCCAGCATTTT.